These 25 T cell receptor beta chains came from one sample sequenced in a study of shared clonotypes between healthy human individuals. The protocol was immunoSEQ multiplex PCR, while the TCRdb copy is restricted to in-frame clones and leaves out a portion. The sample shows approximately 350,000 clones, 96% of them seen only once. The sequenced sample consisted of memory CD8+ T cells sorted from blood. Noted subset: CD45RO+ cells pooled with CCR7-negative TemRA cells. The receptors shown here come from a man aged 25 to 40 in good health.

V gene TRBV7-3 combines with J gene TRBJ2-7; 11 bases align to TRBD2. The CDR3 runs to 17 residues. CDR1 is SGHTA and CDR2 is FQGTGA in the germline V gene. J lost 0 bases, V lost 2 bases, and 6 bases had no gene match. The CDR3 spells CASSLPWTSGPSYEQYF. CDR3 in DNA: TGTGCCAGCAGCTTACCTTGGACTAGCGGGCCCTCCTACGAGCAGTACTTC.

This rearrangement joins TRBV2 to TRBJ2-7; no firm D call. V gave up 4 bases and J gave up 3 bases, with 10 bases separating them. Germline V lookup: CDR1 SNHLY, CDR2 FYNNEI. This CDR3 spans 13 amino acids. CDR3 sequence: CASSVRLLYEQYF. The CDR3 region has the DNA TGTGCCAGCAGTGTGCGACTGCTCTACGAGCAGTACTTC. The whole variable domain, remainder taken from reference TRBV2 and TRBJ2-7, is EPEVTQTPSHQVTQMGQEVILRCVPISNHLYFYWYRQILGQKVEFLVSFYNNEISEKSEIFDDQFSVERPDGSNFTLKIRSTKLEDSAMYFCASSVRLLYEQYFGPGTRLTVT.

The CDR3 is CASSLEAVLDTQYF. The CDR3 region has the DNA TGTGCCAGCAGCTTAGAGGCGGTGTTAGATACGCAGTATTTT. The J gene is TRBJ2-3, the V gene TRBV7-9; D is ambiguous. Germline CDR1 SEHNR, CDR2 FQNEAQ (reference sequence). Trimming shortened V by 1 base and J by 5 bases, and 10 bases separated the two germline ends. The CDR3 spans 14 residues.

The chain employs TRBV28 and TRBJ2-7; 7 nucleotides agree with TRBD1. The CDR3 has 13 amino acids. Germline CDR1 is MDHEN and CDR2 is SYDVKM. The junction had 4 bases not matched to a gene; V was cut back by 5 bases and J by 3 bases. The CDR3 loop reads CASSPGQHYEQYF. Written as DNA, the CDR3 is TGTGCCAGCAGTCCGGGACAGCACTACGAGCAGTACTTC.

V and J are TRBV25-1 and TRBJ1-5, with TRBD1 matching over 8 bases. Germline CDR1 is MGHDK and CDR2 is SYGVNS. V was pared by 9 bases and J by 3 bases, with 4 bases of the junction left unmatched. The CDR3 length is 13 residues. For the CDR3, the DNA is TGTGCCAGTCCGACAGGGGACAATCAGCCCCAGCATTTT. It specifies CASPTGDNQPQHF.

The rearrangement uses TRBV28 and TRBJ1-2; 7 bases are shared with TRBD1. Germline-derived CDR1 and CDR2 are MDHEN and SYDVKM. V shed 5 bases and J 4 bases; nucleotides not matched to a gene: 13. This CDR3 has 16 amino acids. The CDR3 protein is CASSNPALGQSYGYTF. The CDR3 nucleotides are TGTGCCAGCAGTAACCCTGCCCTGGGACAGTCCTATGGCTACACCTTC.

The chain employs TRBV7-9 and TRBJ2-1; 13 bases are a match to TRBD2. The CDR3 loop spans 15 amino acids. Germline CDR1 is SEHNR and CDR2 is FQNEAQ (reference sequence). After removal of 5 bases from V and 8 bases from J, the junction contained 6 bases not matched to a gene. The CDR3 nucleotides read TGTGCCAGCAGCATCCGGACTAGCGGGAGCTATGAGCAGTTCTTC. Its translation: CASSIRTSGSYEQFF.

The chain is built from TRBV10-2 and TRBJ2-1; 8 bases are a match to TRBD1. CDR1 is WSHSY, CDR2 SAAADI, per germline. CDR3 length equals 14 residues. The V gene end was trimmed by 6 bases and the J gene end by 4 bases; junction bases not matched to a gene: 5. The chain's CDR3 is CASRPGGPYNEQFF. The CDR3 bases are TGCGCCAGCAGGCCAGGGGGCCCGTACAATGAGCAGTTCTTC.

The CDR3 loop reads CASMGQGNQPQHF. CDR3 DNA: TGTGCCAGTATGGGACAGGGCAATCAGCCCCAGCATTTT. V usage is TRBV19 and J usage is TRBJ1-5; 8 nucleotides line up with TRBD1. Germline V CDR1 and CDR2: LNHDA, SQIVND (reference sequence). The junction had 1 base not matched to a gene; V was cut back by 7 bases and J by 2 bases. The CDR3 spans 13 residues.

This clone was seen once. The rearrangement uses TRBV2 and TRBJ2-1, with 7 bases identical to TRBD2. Germline trimming cut 8 bases from V and 0 bases from J; bases unmatched to any gene: 4. The CDR3 length is 14 residues. Germline assignment: CDR1 SNHLY and CDR2 FYNNEI. CDR3 sequence (DNA): TGTGCCAGCCTAGCGGAGGGCTCCTACAATGAGCAGTTCTTC. It yields the protein CASLAEGSYNEQFF.

This CDR3 reads CASSFLRGYNEQFF. The CDR3 DNA sequence: TGTGCCAGCAGCTTTTTGAGGGGATACAATGAGCAGTTCTTC. The rearrangement joins TRBV11-2 to TRBJ2-1; perhaps D is TRBD1 or TRBD2 (5 bases each). Trimming left V 3 bases short and J 4 bases short, with 10 bases between. Per the germline V gene, CDR1 is SGHAT and CDR2 is FQNNGV. The CDR3 spans 14 residues.

The rearrangement joins TRBV30 to TRBJ1-4; possible D gene TRBD1, 6 bases. With 0 bases removed from V and 5 bases from J, the gap between germline ends came to 13 bases. The germline V gene encodes CDR1 GTSNPN and CDR2 SVGIG (reference sequence). The CDR3 sequence is 15 residues long. The CDR3 sequence: CAWSVQGRGNEKLFF. The CDR3 coding sequence is TGTGCCTGGAGTGTACAGGGCAGGGGAAATGAAAAACTGTTTTTT. The whole variable domain, filled in from reference TRBV30 and TRBJ1-4, reads SQTIHQWPATLVQPVGSPLSLECTVEGTSNPNLYWYRQAAGRGLQLLFYSVGIGQISSEVPQNLSASRPQDRQFILSSKKLLLSDSGFYLCAWSVQGRGNEKLFFGSGTQLSVL.

This chain uses TRBV9 with TRBJ2-2; 10 nucleotides match TRBD1. Germline V lookup: CDR1 SGDLS, CDR2 YYNGEE. CDR3 length equals 16 residues. With V trimmed by 0 bases and J by 7 bases, 6 bases remained unmatched. CDR3 DNA: TGTGCCAGCAGCGTAGTTCCGACAGGGGGCGGCGGGGAGCTGTTTTTT. Amino acid sequence: CASSVVPTGGGGELFF. The whole variable domain, filled in from reference TRBV9 and TRBJ2-2, reads DSGVTQTPKHLITATGQRVTLRCSPRSGDLSVYWYQQSLDQGLQFLIQYYNGEERAKGNILERFSAQQFPDLHSELNLSSLELGDSALYFCASSVVPTGGGGELFFGEGSRLTVL.

The chain has TRBV10-3 and TRBJ2-7; 9 positions match TRBD2. From germline, CDR1 is ENHRY and CDR2 SYGVKD. The CDR3 has 13 residues. With 4 bases clipped from V and 7 bases from J, the junction kept 5 bases outside the gene matches. CDR3 sequence: CAISVGRGGEQYF. The CDR3 region has the DNA TGTGCCATCAGTGTCGGGCGGGGGGGAGAGCAGTACTTC.

The chain has TRBV6-6 and TRBJ1-5; 10 bases line up with TRBD1. Germline V gene lookup returns CDR1 MNHNY and CDR2 SVGAGI (reference sequence). This CDR3 is 15 amino acids long. V dropped 4 bases and J dropped 6; count of bases not matched to a gene: 6. The CDR3 spells CASSSGQGSAQPQHF. CDR3 nucleotides: TGTGCCAGCAGTTCGGGACAGGGGTCTGCTCAGCCCCAGCATTTT.

The chain uses TRBV29-1 and TRBJ1-5; D unresolved. Germline V gene sequence: CDR1 SQVTM, CDR2 ANQGSEA. The V end was cut by 1 base, the J end by 3 bases, with 7 bases between. CDR3 length: 13 amino acids. CDR3 residues: CSVEVRANQPQHF. CDR3 coding DNA: TGCAGCGTTGAAGTACGGGCCAATCAGCCCCAGCATTTT.

The chain combines TRBV19 with TRBJ2-2; no reliable D call. The germline CDR1 and CDR2 sequences are LNHDA and SQIVND (reference sequence). V was cut by 5 bases and J by 2 bases, with 21 bases left in between. CDR3 length equals 18 residues. The CDR3 coding sequence is TGTGCCAGTAGTCTACCCAAACTACTGGCGAGCAACACCGGGGAGCTGTTTTTT. It yields the protein CASSLPKLLASNTGELFF.

This clone has only one observation. This rearrangement joins TRBV15 to TRBJ2-2; D not resolved. CDR1 and CDR2 (germline): LNHNV, YYDKDF (reference sequence). The CDR3 covers 14 residues. Trimming removed 1 base from V and 4 bases from J, with 7 bases in between. This CDR3 reads CATSRARVTGELFF. CDR3 in DNA: TGTGCCACCAGCAGAGCTCGGGTCACCGGGGAGCTGTTTTTT.

The chain employs TRBV7-9 and TRBJ2-7; TRBD1 agrees at 9 bases. V trimming: 2 bases; J trimming: 3 bases; junction bases outside the gene matches: 5. Looked up from germline, CDR1 is SEHNR and CDR2 is FQNEAQ (reference sequence). This CDR3 is built from 15 residues. CDR3 residues: CASSLTGQGFYEQYF. The CDR3 bases are TGTGCCAGCAGCTTAACTGGACAGGGGTTCTACGAGCAGTACTTC.

The chain combines TRBV5-5 with TRBJ2-3; D may correspond to TRBD1 or TRBD2 (5 bases each). The CDR3 is 16 amino acids. Trimming left V 0 bases short and J 0 bases short, with 11 bases between. Germline lookup yields CDR1 SGHKS and CDR2 YYEKEE (reference sequence). In nucleotides, the CDR3 is TGTGCCAGCAGCTTGGTGTTGGGGGTTAGCACAGATACGCAGTATTTT. It is translated as CASSLVLGVSTDTQYF.

The J gene is TRBJ2-1, the V gene TRBV7-9; 8 nucleotides align to TRBD1. The germline CDR1 and CDR2 sequences are SEHNR and FQNEAQ (reference sequence). This CDR3 has 13 amino acids. Unmatched junction bases numbered 6, after V lost 5 bases and J lost 9 bases. The CDR3 coding sequence is TGTGCCAGCAGCCCACCCCAGGGGGCTGAGCAGTTCTTC. Translated: CASSPPQGAEQFF. The whole variable domain, remainder taken from reference TRBV7-9 and TRBJ2-1, is DTGVSQNPRHKITKRGQNVTFRCDPISEHNRLYWYRQTLGQGPEFLTYFQNEAQLEKSRLLSDRFSAERPKGSFSTLEIQRTEQGDSAMYLCASSPPQGAEQFFGPGTRLTVL.

The chain recombines TRBV28 with TRBJ1-2, with 7 bases identical to TRBD1. With 6 bases clipped from V and 1 base from J, the junction kept 8 bases outside the gene matches. Germline CDR1 MDHEN, CDR2 SYDVKM. There are 15 residues in the CDR3. CDR3: CASRPGTASNYGYTF. Written as DNA, the CDR3 is TGTGCCAGCAGGCCCGGGACAGCTAGTAACTATGGCTACACCTTC.

The J gene is TRBJ1-6, the V gene TRBV28; the D gene is possibly TRBD1 (6 bases). The CDR3 is 15 amino acids. V was pared by 8 bases and J by 10 bases, with 21 bases between. CDR1 and CDR2 from the germline V gene are MDHEN and SYDVKM. CDR3 region: CASFTPSTGLSPLHF. The DNA for the CDR3 is TGTGCCAGCTTTACCCCCTCCACAGGGCTCTCACCCCTCCACTTT.

This rearrangement joins TRBV5-4 to TRBJ2-7; 9 bases fit TRBD2. V trimming: 4 bases; J trimming: 2 bases; junction bases outside the gene matches: 10. Germline CDR1 SGHNT, CDR2 YYREEE (reference sequence). CDR3 size: 16 residues. The CDR3: CASSKKGPSGTYEQYF. CDR3 sequence (DNA): TGTGCCAGCAGCAAAAAAGGTCCTAGCGGGACCTACGAGCAGTACTTC.

The gene calls are TRBV4-2 and TRBJ2-4; D gene ambiguous. V was cut by 0 bases and J by 1 base, with 10 bases left in between. Germline V gives CDR1 LGHNA, CDR2 YNFKEQ. This CDR3 has 16 amino acids. The DNA of the CDR3 is TGTGCCAGCAGCCAAGATCCCTCCGGGGCCAAAAACATTCAGTACTTC. This sequence encodes CASSQDPSGAKNIQYF.